These 29 T cell receptor beta chains share one sample of origin, sequenced in a study of CD8 T cells in ankylosing spondylitis. TCRdb processed the 5' RACE reads anew with MiXCR; each CDR3 protein has one entry. The data show about 340,000 distinct CDR3 sequences, 14% to 15% seen once. Sequencing was done on a sample of blood, either unsorted or a sorted T cell fraction (not recorded which). The receptors were sampled from a male donor with ankylosing spondylitis or in good health (not recorded which).

The V call is TRBV7-4, the J call TRBJ2-1, with 9 nucleotides matching TRBD2. CDR3 size: 18 residues. Germline V CDR1 and CDR2: SGHVT, SQSDAQ. The trim removed 9 bases at V and 9 bases at J, leaving 24 bases unmatched. The CDR3 nucleotides read TGTGCCAGAGGGACCCCTCGGGGTAGCGGGAGAGGTTGTTCTGAGCAGTTCTTC. Protein sequence: CARGTPRGSGRGCSEQFF.

This rearrangement joins TRBV11-2 to TRBJ2-3, with D tentatively TRBD2 (6 bases). The germline CDR1 and CDR2 sequences are SGHAT and FQNNGV. Trimming took 6 bases from V and 0 from J, leaving 25 bases between them. The CDR3 runs to 19 residues. DNA of the CDR3: TGTGCCAGCAGTATCCCGAAGTGGGGAGCGGGCGGAAGCACAGATACGCAGTATTTT. Protein sequence: CASSIPKWGAGGSTDTQYF.

The chain has TRBV11-2 and TRBJ2-1, with TRBD2 identical over 12 bases. CDR1 and CDR2 from the germline V gene are SGHAT and FQNNGV. The CDR3 covers 15 residues. Trimming cost V 5 bases and J 3 bases; bases outside gene matches: 2. The CDR3 bases are TGTGCCAGCAGCCGGACTAGCGGGATCTACAATGAGCAGTTCTTC. Encoded protein: CASSRTSGIYNEQFF.

This clonotype was counted ten times or more. The chain uses TRBV12-3 or TRBV12-4 and TRBJ2-7, with 9 bases identical to TRBD2. The CDR3 is made up of 13 amino acids. V gave up 6 bases and J gave up 6 bases; unmatched junction bases: 6. Here the CDR3 reads CASRALLAGEQYF. The DNA for the CDR3 is TGTGCCAGCAGGGCCCTACTAGCGGGCGAGCAGTACTTC.

Comments on this clonotype: Being one base from a much bigger clone, this may be a read error. V usage is TRBV25-1 and J usage is TRBJ2-7; 7 nucleotides align to TRBD1. The CDR3 runs to 16 residues. With V trimmed by 0 bases and J by 2 bases, 7 bases remained unmatched. Per the germline V gene, CDR1 is MGHDK and CDR2 is SYGVNS. CDR3 coding DNA: TGTGCCAGCAGTGAATACGAGGGACAGAGGACCTACGAGCAGTACTTC. Its translation is CASSEYEGQRTYEQYF.

This clonotype was detected ten times or more. The chain uses TRBV12-3 or TRBV12-4 and TRBJ1-3; D may be TRBD1 (6 bases). The CDR3 loop spans 16 amino acids. Trimming removed 2 bases at V and 2 bases at J, with 13 bases between. CDR3 nucleotides: TGTGCCAGCAGTTTAAGGGAGGCAGGGGCTGGAAACACCATATATTTT. It translates to CASSLREAGAGNTIYF.

The CDR3 loop reads CASSFPGTIYF. The CDR3 nucleotides are TGTGCCAGCAGTTTTCCGGGCACCATATATTTT. The chain uses TRBV12-3 or TRBV12-4 and TRBJ1-3; D not certain. V was cut by 3 bases and J by 9 bases, with 6 bases left in between. This CDR3 region has 11 residues.

In its sample, this clonotype was seen a few times. The V call is TRBV5-1, the J call TRBJ2-7, with 7 bases that match TRBD1. J lost 3 bases, V lost 4 bases, and 7 bases had no gene match. The CDR3 contains 14 residues. CDR1 is SGHRS, CDR2 YFSETQ, per germline. The CDR3 region has the DNA TGCGCCAGCAGCCCAAGGACAGGCCTCTACGAGCAGTACTTC. This sequence encodes CASSPRTGLYEQYF.

The rearrangement joins TRBV5-1 to TRBJ2-7, with 8 bases that match TRBD2. V was pared by 0 bases and J by 4 bases, with 9 bases of the junction left unmatched. Germline values: CDR1 SGHRS, CDR2 YFSETQ. The CDR3 is made up of 16 amino acids. The CDR3 DNA reads TGCGCCAGCAGCTTGGAATCCGGACTAGCCACGTACGAGCAGTACTTC. Its protein product is CASSLESGLATYEQYF.

The chain has TRBV10-3 and TRBJ2-7, with D perhaps TRBD1 (5 bases). V was clipped by 1 base and J by 0 bases, with 13 bases between them. Germline V gives CDR1 ENHRY, CDR2 SYGVKD. The CDR3 has 16 residues. Here the CDR3 reads CAISEWKGPSSYEQYF. The CDR3 bases are TGTGCCATCAGTGAGTGGAAGGGGCCCTCCTCCTACGAGCAGTACTTC.

V usage is TRBV7-8 and J usage is TRBJ1-5; 9 bases match TRBD1. V dropped 6 bases and J dropped 4; count of bases not matched to a gene: 4. This CDR3 is built from 14 residues. From germline, CDR1 is SGHVS and CDR2 FQNEAQ. The CDR3 here is CASSRDRANQPQHF. CDR3 nucleotides: TGTGCCAGCAGTAGGGACAGGGCAAATCAGCCCCAGCATTTT.

The chain is built from TRBV5-1 and TRBJ2-7; 9 bases are a match to TRBD1. CDR1 and CDR2 from the germline V gene are SGHRS and YFSETQ. The CDR3 totals 17 residues. V lost 7 bases, J lost 0 bases, and 14 bases stayed unmatched. Written as DNA, the CDR3 is TGCGCCAGCTCGCCCCTTTCCGGGACAGGGAGCTCCTACGAGCAGTACTTC. Translated, it gives CASSPLSGTGSSYEQYF.

In DNA form, the CDR3 reads TGCAGTGCTAGAGTTGAGGGTGCGGACATTCAGTACTTC. Protein product: CSARVEGADIQYF. V gene TRBV20-1 combines with J gene TRBJ2-4; D possibly corresponds to TRBD2 (5 bases). The CDR3 runs to 13 residues. Trimming shortened V by 1 base and J by 8 bases, and 12 bases separated the two germline ends. Germline CDR1 is DFQATT and CDR2 is SNEGSKA (reference sequence).

V gene TRBV29-1 combines with J gene TRBJ2-7; D is ambiguous. V was cut by 1 base and J by 2 bases, with 6 bases left in between. The germline CDR1 and CDR2 sequences are SQVTM and ANQGSEA. CDR3 length: 12 amino acids. The CDR3 DNA is TGCAGCGTTGAAGTGGCCACCTACGAGCAGTACTTC. Its translation is CSVEVATYEQYF.

This clonotype was seen a handful of times. The V call is TRBV5-1, the J call TRBJ2-3, with 10 bases identical to TRBD1. CDR3 length equals 16 residues. Germline V lookup: CDR1 SGHRS, CDR2 YFSETQ. The V segment lost 4 bases and the J segment 3 bases; nucleotides outside the gene matches: 8. CDR3 residues: CASSRTRDRGTDTQYF. For the CDR3, the DNA is TGCGCCAGCAGCCGTACCCGGGACAGGGGAACAGATACGCAGTATTTT. Variable domain in full (rest from reference TRBV5-1 and TRBJ2-3): KAGVTQTPRYLIKTRGQQVTLSCSPISGHRSVSWYQQTPGQGLQFLFEYFSETQRNKGNFPGRFSGRQFSNSRSEMNVSTLELGDSALYLCASSRTRDRGTDTQYFGPGTRLTVL.

The J gene is TRBJ2-7, the V gene TRBV4-1; 9 bases are shared with TRBD1. Per germline, CDR1 MGHRA and CDR2 YSYEKL. The CDR3 loop spans 15 amino acids. The trim removed 4 bases at V and 3 bases at J, leaving 7 bases unmatched. Written as DNA, the CDR3 is TGCGCCAGCAGCCCAACTACAGGGGGCGTCTACGAGCAGTACTTC. Encoded protein: CASSPTTGGVYEQYF.

The chain links TRBV3-1 to TRBJ2-2; 7 nucleotides align to TRBD1. With V trimmed by 2 bases and J by 2 bases, 11 bases remained unmatched. This CDR3 contains 18 residues. Germline V gives CDR1 LGHDT, CDR2 YNNKEL (reference sequence). The CDR3 protein is CASSQRDSFISNTGELFF. The CDR3 DNA follows: TGTGCCAGCAGCCAAAGGGACAGCTTCATAAGTAACACCGGGGAGCTGTTTTTT.

This clonotype has only a few counts. The chain recombines TRBV10-3 with TRBJ2-1, with a weak D call TRBD2 (6 bases). The CDR3 covers 15 residues. Trimming took off 2 bases at V and 3 bases at J, with 11 bases between the two ends. The germline V gene encodes CDR1 ENHRY and CDR2 SYGVKD. The CDR3 spells CAISERLGDYNEQFF. The DNA for the CDR3 is TGTGCCATCAGTGAGAGACTAGGAGACTACAATGAGCAGTTCTTC.

This clonotype was recorded many times. The rearrangement uses TRBV20-1 and TRBJ2-7; D is perhaps TRBD1 or TRBD2 (5 bases each). V dropped 1 base and J dropped 3 bases, with 10 bases sitting between them. CDR1 DFQATT and CDR2 SNEGSKA come from the germline V gene (reference sequence). This CDR3 contains 13 residues. The CDR3 reads CSARAGPIYEQYF. DNA for the CDR3: TGCAGTGCTAGAGCGGGGCCTATCTACGAGCAGTACTTC.

The rearrangement joins TRBV3-1 to TRBJ2-5, with D possibly matching TRBD2 (5 bases). Trimming cost V 5 bases and J 2 bases, with 18 bases left between them. Germline V lookup: CDR1 LGHDT, CDR2 YNNKEL (reference sequence). The CDR3 loop spans 16 amino acids. The CDR3 loop reads CASSFYPRTPQETQYF. CDR3 nucleotide sequence: TGTGCCAGCAGCTTCTATCCCAGGACTCCACAAGAGACCCAGTACTTC.

This clonotype was seen a handful of times. V and J are TRBV5-5 and TRBJ2-7; tentatively, D is TRBD1 (5 bases). Trimming shortened V by 0 bases and J by 2 bases, and 12 bases separated the two germline ends. CDR3 size: 15 residues. CDR1 is SGHKS, CDR2 YYEKEE, per germline (reference sequence). CDR3 in amino acids: CASSLGAGMPYEQYF. The CDR3 DNA sequence: TGTGCCAGCAGCTTGGGGGCAGGGATGCCCTACGAGCAGTACTTC. Variable domain in full (rest from reference TRBV5-5 and TRBJ2-7): DAGVTQSPTHLIKTRGQQVTLRCSPISGHKSVSWYQQVLGQGPQFIFQYYEKEERGRGNFPDRFSARQFPNYSSELNVNALLLGDSALYLCASSLGAGMPYEQYFGPGTRLTVT.

This clonotype was seen a handful of times. The chain combines TRBV29-1 with TRBJ1-1, with D unclear. The CDR3 is 11 amino acids. Germline CDR1 is SQVTM and CDR2 is ANQGSEA. Between the trimmed V and J ends, which lost 4 bases and 1 base, there was a span of 4 bases. The CDR3 here is CSVGPNTEAFF. The CDR3, as DNA: TGCAGCGTTGGACCGAACACTGAAGCTTTCTTT.

This clonotype was counted only a few times. V usage is TRBV5-1 and J usage is TRBJ2-3, with D maybe TRBD2 (5 bases). V shed 3 bases and J shed 2 bases, with 13 bases lying between them. The germline V gene has CDR1 SGHRS and CDR2 YFSETQ. The CDR3 spans 15 residues. CDR3 amino acids: CASSYGLAPTDTQYF. For the CDR3, the DNA is TGCGCCAGCAGCTATGGACTGGCCCCCACAGATACGCAGTATTTT.

The sample holds a few counts of this clonotype. For the CDR3, the DNA is TGCAGTGCCGCCGGGACAGGGGGGTATTATGGCTACACCTTC. Translated: CSAAGTGGYYGYTF. The chain has TRBV20-1 and TRBJ1-2, with 11 bases identical to TRBD1. Germline assignment: CDR1 DFQATT and CDR2 SNEGSKA (reference sequence). V shed 6 bases and J 5 bases; nucleotides not matched to a gene: 8. This CDR3 has 14 residues.

As for this clonotype: Germline is not matched at one junction end, which may reflect a read error. The chain joins TRBV4-1 to TRBJ2-3; 14 positions agree with TRBD2. CDR1 MGHRA and CDR2 YSYEKL come from the germline V gene. This CDR3 is built from 19 residues. CDR3 DNA: TGCGCCAGCAGGCAAGATCAGGGACTAGCGGGGGACCGCACAGATACGCAGTATTTT. Protein sequence: CASRQDQGLAGDRTDTQYF.

The table lists this clonotype with many counts. The chain links TRBV7-9 to TRBJ2-3; D is unresolved. There are 12 residues in the CDR3. Germline V CDR1 and CDR2: SEHNR, FQNEAQ (reference sequence). The ends were cut back, 5 bases at V and 5 bases at J, with 8 bases in the middle. The CDR3 sequence is CASSPIVDTQYF. The CDR3 region has the DNA TGTGCCAGCAGCCCAATAGTAGATACGCAGTATTTT. Based on the CDR3 plus reference TRBV7-9 and TRBJ2-3, the full variable domain is DTGVSQNPRHKITKRGQNVTFRCDPISEHNRLYWYRQTLGQGPEFLTYFQNEAQLEKSRLLSDRFSAERPKGSFSTLEIQRTEQGDSAMYLCASSPIVDTQYFGPGTRLTVL.

This clonotype was seen only a few times. The V gene is TRBV19, the J gene TRBJ2-7; no reliable D call. CDR3 size: 13 residues. Germline V CDR1 and CDR2: LNHDA, SQIVND (reference sequence). Trimming pared 3 bases from V and 1 base from J, leaving 7 bases between. In DNA, the CDR3 is TGTGCCAGTAGTATTGAGTTTTCCTACGAGCAGTACTTC. This sequence encodes CASSIEFSYEQYF.

V gene TRBV5-1 combines with J gene TRBJ2-7; TRBD1 agrees at 7 bases. V was clipped by 3 bases and J by 0 bases; unmatched bases: 6. The length of the CDR3 is 15 residues. Germline-derived CDR1 and CDR2 are SGHRS and YFSETQ. CDR3 DNA sequence: TGCGCCAGCAGCTCCGGTGGGACAGACTCCTACGAGCAGTACTTC. Translating it yields CASSSGGTDSYEQYF.

This chain connects TRBV30 to TRBJ2-3; 8 nucleotides align to TRBD1. The CDR3 contains 14 residues. The germline V gene encodes CDR1 GTSNPN and CDR2 SVGIG (reference sequence). Losses at the gene ends were 0 bases for V and 8 bases for J; bases not matched to a gene: 7. In nucleotides, the CDR3 is TGTGCCTGGAGTGTAGAACAGGGGGTCCGTACGCAGTATTTT. Its translation is CAWSVEQGVRTQYF.